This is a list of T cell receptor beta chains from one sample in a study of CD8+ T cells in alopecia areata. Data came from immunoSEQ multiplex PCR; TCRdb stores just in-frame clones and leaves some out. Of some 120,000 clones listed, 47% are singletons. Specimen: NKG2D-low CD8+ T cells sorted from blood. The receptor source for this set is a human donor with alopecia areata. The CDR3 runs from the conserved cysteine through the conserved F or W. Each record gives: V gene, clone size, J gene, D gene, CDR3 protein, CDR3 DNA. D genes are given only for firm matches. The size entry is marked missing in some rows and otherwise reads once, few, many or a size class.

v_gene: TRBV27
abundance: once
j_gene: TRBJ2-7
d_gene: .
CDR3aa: CASSILASYEQYF
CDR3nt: TGTGCCAGCTCAATCCTAGCGTCCTACGAGCAGTACTTC

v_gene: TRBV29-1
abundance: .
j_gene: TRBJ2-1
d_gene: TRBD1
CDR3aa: CSVEQGAAYNEQFF
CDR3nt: TGCAGCGTTGAACAGGGGGCTGCATACAATGAGCAGTTCTTC

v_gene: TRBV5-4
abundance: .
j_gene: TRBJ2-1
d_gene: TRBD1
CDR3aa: CASSQSGTGINEQFF
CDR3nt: TGTGCCAGCAGCCAGTCCGGGACAGGGATTAATGAGCAGTTCTTC

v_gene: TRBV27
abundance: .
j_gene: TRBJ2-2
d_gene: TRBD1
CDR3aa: CASSRDRENTGELFF
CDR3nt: TGTGCCAGTTCAAGGGACAGGGAGAACACCGGGGAGCTGTTTTTT

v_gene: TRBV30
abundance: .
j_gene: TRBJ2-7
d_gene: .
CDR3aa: CAWVADGSYEQYF
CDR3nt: TGTGCCTGGGTAGCGGACGGCTCCTACGAGCAGTACTTC

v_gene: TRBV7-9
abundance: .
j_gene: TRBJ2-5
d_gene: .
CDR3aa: CASSLEMETQYF
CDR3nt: TGTGCCAGCAGCTTAGAAATGGAGACCCAGTACTTC

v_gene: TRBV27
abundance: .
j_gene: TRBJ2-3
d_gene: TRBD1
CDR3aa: CASHPGTGGADTQYF
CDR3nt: TGTGCCAGTCACCCCGGGACAGGGGGCGCAGATACGCAGTATTTT

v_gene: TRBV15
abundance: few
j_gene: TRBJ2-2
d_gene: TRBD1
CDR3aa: CATSLIQGDTGELFF
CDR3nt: TGTGCCACCAGCTTAATTCAGGGGGACACCGGGGAGCTGTTTTTT

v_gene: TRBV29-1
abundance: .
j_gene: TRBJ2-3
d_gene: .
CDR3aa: CSHSAGSGSDTQYF
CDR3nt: TGCAGCCATTCCGCAGGGTCCGGTTCAGATACGCAGTATTTT

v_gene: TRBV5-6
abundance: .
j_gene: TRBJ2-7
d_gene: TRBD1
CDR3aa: CASSSGQGPYEQYF
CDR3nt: TGTGCCAGCAGCTCGGGACAGGGTCCCTACGAGCAGTACTTC

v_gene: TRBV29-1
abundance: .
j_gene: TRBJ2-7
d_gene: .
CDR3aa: CSVEDTRRGGYEQYF
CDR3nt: TGCAGCGTTGAAGATACGCGCAGAGGCGGGTACGAGCAGTACTTC

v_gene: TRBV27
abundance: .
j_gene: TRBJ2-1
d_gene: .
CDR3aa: CASSRDGLYFF
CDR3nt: TGTGCCAGCAGTAGGGACGGACTGTATTTCTTC

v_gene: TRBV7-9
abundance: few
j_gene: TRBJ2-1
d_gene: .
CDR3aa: CASSLARYNEQFF
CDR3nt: TGTGCCAGCAGCTTAGCTCGGTACAATGAGCAGTTCTTC

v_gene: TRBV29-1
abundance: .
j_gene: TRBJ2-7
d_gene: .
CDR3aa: CSVDDTPTHEQYF
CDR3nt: TGCAGCGTGGACGACACCCCTACCCACGAGCAGTACTTC

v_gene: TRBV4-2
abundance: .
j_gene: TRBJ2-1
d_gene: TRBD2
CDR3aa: CASSQVGTSGRDEQFF
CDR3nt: TGTGCCAGCAGCCAAGTTGGGACTAGCGGGAGAGATGAGCAGTTCTTC

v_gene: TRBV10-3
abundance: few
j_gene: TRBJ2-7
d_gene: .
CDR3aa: CAISESDGYEQYF
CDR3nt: TGTGCCATCAGTGAGTCGGACGGCTACGAGCAGTACTTC

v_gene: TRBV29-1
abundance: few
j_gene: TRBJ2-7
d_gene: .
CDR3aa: CSVAGALSYEQYF
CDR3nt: TGCAGCGTCGCCGGGGCATTGTCCTACGAGCAGTACTTC

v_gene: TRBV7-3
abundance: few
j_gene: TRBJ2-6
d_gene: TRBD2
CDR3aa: CASSSLAGAVSGANVLTF
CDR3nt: TGTGCCAGCAGCTCACTAGCGGGGGCCGTCTCTGGGGCCAACGTCCTGACTTTC

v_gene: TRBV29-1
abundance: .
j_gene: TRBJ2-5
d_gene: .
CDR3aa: CSVEAERSETQYF
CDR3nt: TGCAGCGTTGAAGCGGAAAGGTCGGAGACCCAGTACTTC

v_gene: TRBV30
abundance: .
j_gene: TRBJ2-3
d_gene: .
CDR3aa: CAASVWADTQYF
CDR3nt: TGTGCCGCTAGCGTGTGGGCAGATACGCAGTATTTT

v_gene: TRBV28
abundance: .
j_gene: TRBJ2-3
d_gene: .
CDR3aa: CASSSLQGSTDTQYF
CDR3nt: TGTGCCAGCAGTTCTCTTCAAGGTAGCACAGATACGCAGTATTTT

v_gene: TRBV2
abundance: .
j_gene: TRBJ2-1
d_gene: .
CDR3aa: CASSRTTSYNEQFF
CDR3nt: TGTGCCAGCAGTCGGACTACCTCCTACAATGAGCAGTTCTTC

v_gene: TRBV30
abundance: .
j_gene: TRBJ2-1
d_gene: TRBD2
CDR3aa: CAWTKIAGTYNEQFF
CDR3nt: TGTGCCTGGACGAAGATAGCGGGGACATACAATGAGCAGTTCTTC

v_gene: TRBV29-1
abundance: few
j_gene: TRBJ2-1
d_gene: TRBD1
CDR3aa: CSETGQGDEQFF
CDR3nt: TGCAGCGAGACTGGACAGGGCGATGAGCAGTTCTTC

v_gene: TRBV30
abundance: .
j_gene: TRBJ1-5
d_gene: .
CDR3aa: CAWSQGGGRHQPQHF
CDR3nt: TGTGCCTGGAGCCAAGGTGGGGGTCGGCATCAGCCCCAGCATTTT

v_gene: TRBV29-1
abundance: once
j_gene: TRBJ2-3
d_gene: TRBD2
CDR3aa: CSLNPSGGPTDTQYF
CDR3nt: TGCAGTCTCAACCCTAGCGGGGGCCCCACAGATACGCAGTATTTT

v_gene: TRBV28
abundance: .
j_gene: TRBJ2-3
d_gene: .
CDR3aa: CASSRDLGTDTQYF
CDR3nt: TGTGCCAGCAGTCGGGACTTAGGCACAGATACGCAGTATTTT

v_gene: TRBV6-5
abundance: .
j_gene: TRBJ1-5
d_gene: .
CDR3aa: CASSSTVETASQPQHF
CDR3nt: TGTGCCAGCAGTTCCACGGTGGAGACAGCGAGTCAGCCCCAGCATTTT

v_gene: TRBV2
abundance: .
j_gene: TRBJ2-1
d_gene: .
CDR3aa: CAGRKGTLEQFF
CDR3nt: TGTGCCGGCCGAAAGGGAACTCTTGAGCAGTTCTTC

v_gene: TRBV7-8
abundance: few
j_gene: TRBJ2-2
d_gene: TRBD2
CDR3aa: CASSRAGTTGELFF
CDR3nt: TGTGCCAGCAGCCGAGCGGGAACCACCGGGGAGCTGTTTTTT

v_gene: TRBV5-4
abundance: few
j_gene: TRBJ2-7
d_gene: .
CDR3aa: CASRRWENYEQYF
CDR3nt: TGTGCCAGCCGAAGATGGGAGAATTACGAGCAGTACTTC

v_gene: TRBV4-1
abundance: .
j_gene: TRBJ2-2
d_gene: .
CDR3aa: CASSQEPANTGELFF
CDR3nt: TGCGCCAGCAGCCAAGAGCCAGCGAACACCGGGGAGCTGTTTTTT

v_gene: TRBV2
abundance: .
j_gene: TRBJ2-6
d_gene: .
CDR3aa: CASSWVSGANVLTF
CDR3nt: TGTGCCAGCAGTTGGGTGTCTGGGGCCAACGTCCTGACTTTC

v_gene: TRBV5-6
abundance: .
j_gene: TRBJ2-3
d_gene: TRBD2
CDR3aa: CASSFGTSLGTDTQYF
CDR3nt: TGTGCCAGCAGCTTTGGGACTAGTCTGGGCACAGATACGCAGTATTTT

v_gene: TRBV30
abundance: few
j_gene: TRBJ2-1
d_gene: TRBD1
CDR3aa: CALDRVAYEQFF
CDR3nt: TGTGCCTTGGACAGGGTGGCTTATGAGCAGTTCTTC

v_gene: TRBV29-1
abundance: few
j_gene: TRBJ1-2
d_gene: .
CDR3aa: CSVEDTGYTF
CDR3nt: TGCAGCGTTGAAGATACCGGCTACACCTTC

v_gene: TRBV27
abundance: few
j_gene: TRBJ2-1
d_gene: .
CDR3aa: CASTGSREQFF
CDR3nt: TGTGCCAGCACGGGGAGTCGCGAGCAGTTCTTC

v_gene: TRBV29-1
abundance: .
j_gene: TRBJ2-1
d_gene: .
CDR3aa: CSVIRNEQFF
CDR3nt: TGCAGCGTTATTAGGAATGAGCAGTTCTTC

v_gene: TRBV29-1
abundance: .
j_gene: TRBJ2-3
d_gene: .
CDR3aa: CSVATVTTDTQYF
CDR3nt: TGCAGCGTTGCGACAGTCACCACAGATACGCAGTATTTT

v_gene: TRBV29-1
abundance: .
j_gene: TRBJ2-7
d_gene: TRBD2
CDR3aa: CSVEGLAGEYEQYF
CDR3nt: TGCAGCGTTGAAGGGCTAGCGGGAGAGTACGAGCAGTACTTC

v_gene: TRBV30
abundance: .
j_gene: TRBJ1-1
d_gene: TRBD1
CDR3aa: CAWSLSTGVGTEAFF
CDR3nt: TGTGCCTGGAGTTTATCGACAGGGGTCGGCACTGAAGCTTTCTTT

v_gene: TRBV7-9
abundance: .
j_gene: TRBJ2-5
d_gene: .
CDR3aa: CASSLASGEQETQYF
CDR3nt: TGTGCCAGCAGCTTAGCATCCGGTGAACAAGAGACCCAGTACTTC